The 30 T cell receptor beta chains below all came from one sample that was sequenced in a study of beta chain features in type 1 diabetes. Reverse transcription of all isolated RNA meant that expressed TCRB transcripts were sequenced. TCRdb's table, derived via immunoSEQ multiplex PCR, lists solely in-frame clones and lacks some. The table records 130,000 or so clones, about 9.1% of them present only once. Specimen: central memory CD4+ T cells from blood. Source of these receptors: a woman in her thirties or forties in good health.

The chain links TRBV11-2 to TRBJ1-4; 8 bases match TRBD1. Trimming at V came to 6 bases and at J to 5 bases, leaving 8 bases not matched to a gene. Per the germline V gene, CDR1 is SGHAT and CDR2 is FQNNGV. This CDR3 has 15 amino acids. As DNA, the CDR3 is TGTGCCAGCAGTTCGACGGGACAGGCAAATGAAAAACTGTTTTTT. Its translation is CASSSTGQANEKLFF.

This clone was detected many times. The chain joins TRBV18 to TRBJ2-3; TRBD2 agrees at 7 bases. CDR3 length: 14 residues. The V segment lost 0 bases and the J segment 5 bases; nucleotides outside the gene matches: 2. Per the germline V gene, CDR1 is KGHSH and CDR2 is LQKENI. CDR3 sequence reads: CASSPPAGEDTQYF. As DNA, the CDR3 is TGTGCCAGCTCACCACCGGCGGGGGAAGATACGCAGTATTTT.

This clone showed up just a few times. The chain combines TRBV9 with TRBJ2-7; the match to TRBD1 covers 10 bases. The germline V gene has CDR1 SGDLS and CDR2 YYNGEE. The CDR3 consists of 15 residues. Unmatched junction bases numbered 3, after V lost 0 bases and J lost 3 bases. The CDR3 DNA reads as TGTGCCAGCAGCGTAGAAGGGACAGGGGACTACGAGCAGTACTTC. Its translation: CASSVEGTGDYEQYF.

This sequence joins TRBV11-2 and TRBJ1-2; 9 bases line up with TRBD1. V lost 5 bases, J lost 1 base, and 2 bases stayed unmatched. CDR3 length: 14 amino acids. Germline loops: CDR1 SGHAT, CDR2 FQNNGV. The CDR3 DNA sequence: TGTGCCAGCAGCGGACAGGGGTTTAACTATGGCTACACCTTC. It encodes CASSGQGFNYGYTF.

The chain uses TRBV5-6 and TRBJ1-6; possible D gene TRBD1, 6 bases. The V end was cut by 0 bases, the J end by 10 bases, with 17 bases between. CDR1 is SGHDT and CDR2 is YYEEEE in the germline V gene. The CDR3 spans 16 residues. CDR3 sequence: CASSLGRGVGGSPLHF. CDR3 coding DNA: TGTGCCAGCAGCTTGGGCAGGGGTGTCGGCGGCTCACCCCTCCACTTT.

This clone appeared many times. The chain carries TRBV19 and TRBJ1-2, with D perhaps matching TRBD1 (5 bases). The V gene's germline CDR1 is LNHDA and CDR2 SQIVND (reference sequence). V gave up 8 bases and J gave up 5 bases, with 27 bases separating them. The CDR3 has 17 amino acids. This CDR3 is CASQPVDGQGVGYGYTF. The CDR3 nucleotides read TGTGCCAGTCAACCGGTCGACGGACAAGGAGTTGGGTATGGCTACACCTTC.

A note on this clone: The same CDR3 is also encoded by other DNA sequences in this sample. The chain couples TRBV6-4 to TRBJ2-2; a possible D gene is TRBD2 (6 bases). The germline CDR1 and CDR2 sequences are MRHNA and SNTAGT. Between the trimmed V and J ends, which lost 6 bases and 2 bases, there was a span of 13 bases. The CDR3 is 15 residues long. The CDR3 is CASRKGGDNTGELFF. Here the CDR3 DNA reads TGTGCCAGCAGAAAGGGCGGGGATAACACCGGGGAGCTGTTTTTT.

The chain couples TRBV19 to TRBJ2-2, with TRBD1 identical over 8 bases. CDR3 length: 15 residues. Germline CDR1 and CDR2: LNHDA and SQIVND (reference sequence). The V and J ends lost 6 bases and 4 bases, in that order; junction bases with no gene match: 7. CDR3 in DNA: TGTGCCAGTAGCATTCAGGGGGCTAGCACCGGGGAGCTGTTTTTT. Translated: CASSIQGASTGELFF.

This clone showed up just a few times. The chain couples TRBV28 to TRBJ1-4, with 10 bases lining up with TRBD1. There are 15 residues in the CDR3. Germline V gene data show CDR1 as MDHEN and CDR2 as SYDVKM. Trimming removed 6 bases from V and 10 bases from J; junction bases left unmatched: 11. The CDR3 protein is CASRDDRGLFRKLFF. The CDR3 coding sequence is TGTGCCAGCAGAGACGACAGGGGGCTTTTCAGAAAACTGTTTTTT.

The chain recombines TRBV5-4 with TRBJ2-5; TRBD1 matches 10 bases. CDR1 and CDR2 from the germline V gene are SGHNT and YYREEE (reference sequence). CDR3 size: 14 residues. J was trimmed by 4 bases and V by 5 bases; bases with no gene match: 5. The DNA of the CDR3 is TGTGCCAGCAGAGACAGGGGGCCGGCAGAGACCCAGTACTTC. Translating it yields CASRDRGPAETQYF.

The chain employs TRBV15 and TRBJ1-4, with 7 bases matching TRBD1. V lost 2 bases to trimming and J lost 7 bases; unmatched junction nucleotides: 10. The CDR3 has 16 amino acids. Germline V gives CDR1 LNHNV, CDR2 YYDKDF (reference sequence). The CDR3 DNA sequence: TGTGCCACCAGCAGACCGTCGACAGGGCTTGGTGAAAAACTGTTTTTT. Its translation is CATSRPSTGLGEKLFF.

V and J are TRBV5-1 and TRBJ2-5; 11 bases align to TRBD2. The CDR3 has 13 residues. V gave up 4 bases and J gave up 7 bases; unmatched junction bases: 3. CDR1 and CDR2 from the germline V gene are SGHRS and YFSETQ. The CDR3 sequence: CASSVAGGATQYF. CDR3 nucleotide sequence: TGCGCCAGCAGCGTAGCGGGGGGGGCGACCCAGTACTTC.

This clone was observed many times. V usage is TRBV7-2 and J usage is TRBJ2-5; 9 bases match TRBD2. Germline lookup yields CDR1 SGHTA and CDR2 FQGNSA. The CDR3 has 16 amino acids. The V segment lost 2 bases and the J segment 5 bases; nucleotides outside the gene matches: 9. The CDR3 coding sequence is TGTGCCAGCAGCTTAACACGAGCGGGGGGCGGGGAGACCCAGTACTTC. Its translation: CASSLTRAGGGETQYF.

This clone occurred many times. This chain connects TRBV7-9 to TRBJ1-6; 7 positions match TRBD1. The CDR3 spans 15 residues. The V segment lost 5 bases and the J segment 2 bases; nucleotides outside the gene matches: 3. Germline values: CDR1 SEHNR, CDR2 FQNEAQ (reference sequence). The CDR3, as DNA: TGTGCCAGCAGCCCAGGGACAGCCTATAATTCACCCCTCCACTTT. As protein: CASSPGTAYNSPLHF.

This clone was counted between two and nine times. The chain carries TRBV7-2 and TRBJ1-1; tentative D call: TRBD1 (5 bases). V lost 5 bases and J 1 base, leaving 11 bases between the germline ends. Germline loops: CDR1 SGHTA, CDR2 FQGNSA. The CDR3 spans 14 residues. DNA for the CDR3: TGTGCCAGCAGCCCCCAAGGACAGAACACTGAAGCTTTCTTT. Amino acid sequence: CASSPQGQNTEAFF.

The J gene is TRBJ1-1, the V gene TRBV7-2; no firm D call. Trimming took off 0 bases at V and 1 base at J, with 6 bases between the two ends. CDR3 length equals 14 residues. Germline V gene lookup returns CDR1 SGHTA and CDR2 FQGNSA. This CDR3 is CASSLASGNTEAFF. The CDR3 nucleotides are TGTGCCAGCAGCTTAGCGTCGGGGAACACTGAAGCTTTCTTT.

In its sample, this clone was seen many times. CDR3 in DNA: TGTGCCAGCAGTATCGGACTAGCGGCCTACGAGCAGTACTTC. Its translation: CASSIGLAAYEQYF. The genes are TRBV4-2 and TRBJ2-7; 10 bases match TRBD2. The CDR3 runs to 14 residues. CDR1 LGHNA and CDR2 YNFKEQ come from the germline V gene. With V trimmed by 6 bases and J by 2 bases, 4 bases remained unmatched.

J is TRBJ2-2 and V is TRBV29-1, with TRBD2 as a possible D gene (8 bases). Germline V gives CDR1 SQVTM, CDR2 ANQGSEA. The length of the CDR3 is 17 residues. CDR3 nucleotide sequence: TGCCTAAGCGGGGGCGCAGGGGGAATGGGAACGAGCGGGGAGCTGTTTTTT. Protein sequence: CLSGGAGGMGTSGELFF.

This clone was counted ten times or more. The genes are TRBV4-1 and TRBJ2-6; D gene uncertain. The V end lost 1 base, the J end lost 4 bases, and 8 bases lay between the germline ends. The CDR3 has 15 amino acids. Germline V CDR1 and CDR2: MGHRA, YSYEKL. CDR3 sequence: CASSQGSAGANVLTF. The CDR3 nucleotides read TGCGCCAGCAGCCAAGGGAGTGCGGGGGCCAACGTCCTGACTTTC.

The chain has TRBV5-4 and TRBJ2-5; 8 nucleotides match TRBD1. The CDR3 is made up of 16 amino acids. In germline, CDR1 is SGHNT, CDR2 YYREEE (reference sequence). Trimming at V came to 4 bases and at J to 5 bases, leaving 13 bases not matched to a gene. CDR3 amino acids: CASSMPQGAVVETQYF. The CDR3 nucleotides are TGTGCCAGCAGCATGCCTCAGGGGGCTGTTGTGGAGACCCAGTACTTC.

V usage is TRBV2 and J usage is TRBJ1-6; TRBD1 aligns across 7 bases. Germline-derived CDR1 and CDR2 are SNHLY and FYNNEI. CDR3 size: 17 residues. Losses at the gene ends were 9 bases for V and 5 bases for J; bases not matched to a gene: 16. The DNA for the CDR3 is TGTGCCAGTCAACAGGGGCCGACAAACGAGAATAATTCACCCCTCCACTTT. Amino acid sequence: CASQQGPTNENNSPLHF.

The V and J genes are TRBV7-2 and TRBJ2-1; TRBD1 is a possible D gene (5 bases). Trimming took off 5 bases at V and 0 bases at J, with 11 bases between the two ends. Germline loops: CDR1 SGHTA, CDR2 FQGNSA. This CDR3 has 15 amino acids. The CDR3: CASSHLRGSYNEQFF. The DNA of the CDR3 is TGTGCCAGCAGCCACCTTAGGGGCTCCTACAATGAGCAGTTCTTC.

This clone was detected a few times. The chain carries TRBV6-1 and TRBJ1-2; 9 bases agree with TRBD1. V lost 8 bases to trimming and J lost 6 bases; unmatched junction nucleotides: 7. The length of the CDR3 is 13 residues. Germline V CDR1 and CDR2: MNHNS, SASEGT. The CDR3 DNA sequence: TGTGCCAGCCGCCCGGGACAGGGAAATGGCTACACCTTC. Its translation: CASRPGQGNGYTF.

This clone was observed at least ten times. CDR3 coding DNA: TGCGCCAGCACCCCATCAGACAGGGGGCAGGCCCAGTACTTC. Protein product: CASTPSDRGQAQYF. This chain uses TRBV4-1 with TRBJ2-5; 10 bases fit TRBD1. Germline loops: CDR1 MGHRA, CDR2 YSYEKL. The CDR3 totals 14 residues. The V and J ends lost 7 bases and 9 bases, in that order; junction bases with no gene match: 11.

In this sample, this clone turned up many times. This rearrangement joins TRBV5-4 to TRBJ2-5; 7 bases line up with TRBD1. The CDR3 consists of 12 residues. J lost 2 bases, V lost 9 bases, and 4 bases had no gene match. Germline V gene data show CDR1 as SGHNT and CDR2 as YYREEE (reference sequence). CDR3 loop: CATGQAQETQYF. CDR3 in DNA: TGTGCCACAGGACAGGCACAAGAGACCCAGTACTTC.

This sequence joins TRBV5-6 and TRBJ2-3; D unresolved. The CDR3 consists of 15 residues. Trimming stripped 1 base from V and 0 bases from J, with 9 bases between. The germline V gene encodes CDR1 SGHDT and CDR2 YYEEEE. Written as DNA, the CDR3 is TGTGCCAGCAGCTTGACAGTGATGAGCACAGATACGCAGTATTTT. This translates into CASSLTVMSTDTQYF.

This clone appeared many times. The chain uses TRBV7-9 and TRBJ1-5, with D maybe TRBD1 (5 bases). Germline assignment: CDR1 SEHNR and CDR2 FQNEAQ (reference sequence). This CDR3 is 13 amino acids long. V lost 3 bases, J lost 5 bases, and 8 bases lay in between. The CDR3 nucleotides are TGTGCCAGCAGCTTCCCGGGGGATCAGCCCCAGCATTTT. It is translated as CASSFPGDQPQHF.

The chain joins TRBV30 to TRBJ1-5; 11 nucleotides match TRBD1. This CDR3 comprises 17 residues. The germline CDR1 and CDR2 sequences are GTSNPN and SVGIG (reference sequence). The J segment lost 6 bases and the V segment lost 3 bases, leaving 13 bases of the junction unmatched. The CDR3 loop is CAWSLDRGPSGTQPQHF. The CDR3 DNA reads as TGTGCCTGGAGCTTGGACAGGGGGCCATCGGGCACTCAGCCCCAGCATTTT.

The CDR3 DNA reads as TGTGCCAGCAGAACGGAACAGGGGAAGACCCAGTACTTC. It codes for CASRTEQGKTQYF. This chain joins TRBV2 and TRBJ2-5; 7 bases align to TRBD1. Germline values: CDR1 SNHLY, CDR2 FYNNEI. The CDR3 has 13 amino acids. V dropped 6 bases and J dropped 6; count of bases not matched to a gene: 7.

In this sample, this clone turned up a few times. The chain couples TRBV6-1 to TRBJ2-3, with 7 bases aligning to TRBD1. With 5 bases clipped from V and 0 bases from J, the junction kept 5 bases outside the gene matches. The CDR3 is made up of 15 amino acids. CDR1 MNHNS and CDR2 SASEGT come from the germline V gene. CDR3 bases: TGTGCCAGCAGTTTCCAGGGACAGAGCACAGATACGCAGTATTTT. It codes for CASSFQGQSTDTQYF.